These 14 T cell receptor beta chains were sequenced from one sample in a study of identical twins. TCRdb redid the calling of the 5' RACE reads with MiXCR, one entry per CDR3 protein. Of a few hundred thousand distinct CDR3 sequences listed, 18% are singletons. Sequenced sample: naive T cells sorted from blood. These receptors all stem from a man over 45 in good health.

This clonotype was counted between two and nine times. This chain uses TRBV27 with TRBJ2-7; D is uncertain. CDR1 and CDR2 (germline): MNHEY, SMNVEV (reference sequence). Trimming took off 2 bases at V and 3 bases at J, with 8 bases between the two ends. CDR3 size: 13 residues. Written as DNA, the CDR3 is TGTGCCAGCAGTTTACGAGCTAACTACGAGCAGTACTTC. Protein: CASSLRANYEQYF.

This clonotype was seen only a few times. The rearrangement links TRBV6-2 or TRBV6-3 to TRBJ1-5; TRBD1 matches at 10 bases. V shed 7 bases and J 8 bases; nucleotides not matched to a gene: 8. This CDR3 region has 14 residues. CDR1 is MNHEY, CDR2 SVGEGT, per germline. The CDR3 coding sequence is TGTGCCAGCACCCTGACAGGGGGCCGAGAGCCCCAGCATTTT. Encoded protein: CASTLTGGREPQHF.

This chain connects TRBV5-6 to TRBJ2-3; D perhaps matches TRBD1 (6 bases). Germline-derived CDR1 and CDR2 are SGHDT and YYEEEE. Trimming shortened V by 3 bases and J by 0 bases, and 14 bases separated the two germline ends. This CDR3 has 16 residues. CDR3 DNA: TGTGCCAGCAGCTGGAAGCGGACAGCTAGCACAGATACGCAGTATTTT. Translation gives CASSWKRTASTDTQYF.

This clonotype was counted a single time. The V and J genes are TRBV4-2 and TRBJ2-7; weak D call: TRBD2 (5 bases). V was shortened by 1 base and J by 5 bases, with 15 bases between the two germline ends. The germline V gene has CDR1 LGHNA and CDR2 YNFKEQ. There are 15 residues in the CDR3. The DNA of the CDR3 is TGTGCCAGCAGCCAAGGTCCGTCTGCGGGCGACGAGCAGTACTTC. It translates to CASSQGPSAGDEQYF.

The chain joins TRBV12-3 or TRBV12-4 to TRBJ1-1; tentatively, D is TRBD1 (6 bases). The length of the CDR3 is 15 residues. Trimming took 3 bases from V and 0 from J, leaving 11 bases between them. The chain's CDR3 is CASSFLGAMNTEAFF. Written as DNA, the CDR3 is TGTGCCAGCAGTTTTCTGGGGGCCATGAACACTGAAGCTTTCTTT.

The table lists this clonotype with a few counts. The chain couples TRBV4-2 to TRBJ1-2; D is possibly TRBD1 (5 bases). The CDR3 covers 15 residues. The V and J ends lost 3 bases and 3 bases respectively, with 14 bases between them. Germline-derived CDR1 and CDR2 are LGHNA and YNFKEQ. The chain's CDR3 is CASSQLYDSYYGYTF. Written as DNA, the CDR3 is TGTGCCAGCAGCCAGTTATATGACAGCTACTATGGCTACACCTTC.

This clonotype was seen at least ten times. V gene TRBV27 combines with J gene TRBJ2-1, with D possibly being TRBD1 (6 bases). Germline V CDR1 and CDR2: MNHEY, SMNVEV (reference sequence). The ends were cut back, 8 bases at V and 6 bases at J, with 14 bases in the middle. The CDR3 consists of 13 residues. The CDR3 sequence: CASRSGTINEQFF. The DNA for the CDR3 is TGTGCCAGCCGGTCCGGGACAATCAATGAGCAGTTCTTC.

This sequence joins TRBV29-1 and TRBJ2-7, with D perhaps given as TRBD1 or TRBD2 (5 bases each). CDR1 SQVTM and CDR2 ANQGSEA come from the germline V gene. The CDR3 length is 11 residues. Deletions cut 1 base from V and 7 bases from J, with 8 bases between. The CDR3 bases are TGCAGCGTTGAAGGCTGGGGGGAGCAGTACTTC. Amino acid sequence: CSVEGWGEQYF.

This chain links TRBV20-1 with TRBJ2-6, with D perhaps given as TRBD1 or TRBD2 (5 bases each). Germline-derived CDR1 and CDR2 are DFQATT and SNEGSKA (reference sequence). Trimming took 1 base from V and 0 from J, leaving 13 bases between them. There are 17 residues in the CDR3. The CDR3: CSARGGAGLSGANVLTF. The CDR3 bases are TGCAGTGCTAGAGGAGGGGCAGGCCTCTCTGGGGCCAACGTCCTGACTTTC.

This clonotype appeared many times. CDR3 coding DNA: TGCGCCAGCAGCCAAGGGGGTGGACTATACTACGAGCAGTACTTC. Translation gives CASSQGGGLYYEQYF. The chain carries TRBV4-3 and TRBJ2-7; tentative D call: TRBD2 (6 bases). Trimming stripped 1 base from V and 3 bases from J, with 13 bases between. CDR3 length: 15 residues. From germline, CDR1 is LGHNA and CDR2 YSLEER.

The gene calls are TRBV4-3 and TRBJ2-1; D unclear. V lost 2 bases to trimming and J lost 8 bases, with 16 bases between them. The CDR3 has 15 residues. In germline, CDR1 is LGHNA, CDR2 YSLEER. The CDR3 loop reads CASSQRHLGRDEQFF. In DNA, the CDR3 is TGCGCCAGCAGCCAAAGGCATCTAGGCCGCGATGAGCAGTTCTTC.

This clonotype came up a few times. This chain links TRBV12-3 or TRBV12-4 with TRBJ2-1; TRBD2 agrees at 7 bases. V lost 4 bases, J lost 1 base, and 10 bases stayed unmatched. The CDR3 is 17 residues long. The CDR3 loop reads CASSWMLKRDSYNEQFF. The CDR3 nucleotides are TGTGCCAGCAGTTGGATGCTTAAGCGGGATTCCTACAATGAGCAGTTCTTC.

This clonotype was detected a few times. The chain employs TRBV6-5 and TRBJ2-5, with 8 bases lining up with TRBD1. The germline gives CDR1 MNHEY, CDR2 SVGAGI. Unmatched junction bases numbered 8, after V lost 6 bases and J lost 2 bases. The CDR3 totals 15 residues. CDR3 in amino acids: CASSYADRVQETQYF. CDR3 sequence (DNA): TGTGCCAGCAGCTACGCGGACAGGGTGCAAGAGACCCAGTACTTC.

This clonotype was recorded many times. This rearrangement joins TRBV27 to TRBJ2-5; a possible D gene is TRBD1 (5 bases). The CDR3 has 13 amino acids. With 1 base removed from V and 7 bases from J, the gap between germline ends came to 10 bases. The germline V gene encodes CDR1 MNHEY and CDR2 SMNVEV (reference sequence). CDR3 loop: CASSLYYQGTQYF. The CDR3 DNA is TGTGCCAGCAGTTTATACTACCAGGGGACCCAGTACTTC.